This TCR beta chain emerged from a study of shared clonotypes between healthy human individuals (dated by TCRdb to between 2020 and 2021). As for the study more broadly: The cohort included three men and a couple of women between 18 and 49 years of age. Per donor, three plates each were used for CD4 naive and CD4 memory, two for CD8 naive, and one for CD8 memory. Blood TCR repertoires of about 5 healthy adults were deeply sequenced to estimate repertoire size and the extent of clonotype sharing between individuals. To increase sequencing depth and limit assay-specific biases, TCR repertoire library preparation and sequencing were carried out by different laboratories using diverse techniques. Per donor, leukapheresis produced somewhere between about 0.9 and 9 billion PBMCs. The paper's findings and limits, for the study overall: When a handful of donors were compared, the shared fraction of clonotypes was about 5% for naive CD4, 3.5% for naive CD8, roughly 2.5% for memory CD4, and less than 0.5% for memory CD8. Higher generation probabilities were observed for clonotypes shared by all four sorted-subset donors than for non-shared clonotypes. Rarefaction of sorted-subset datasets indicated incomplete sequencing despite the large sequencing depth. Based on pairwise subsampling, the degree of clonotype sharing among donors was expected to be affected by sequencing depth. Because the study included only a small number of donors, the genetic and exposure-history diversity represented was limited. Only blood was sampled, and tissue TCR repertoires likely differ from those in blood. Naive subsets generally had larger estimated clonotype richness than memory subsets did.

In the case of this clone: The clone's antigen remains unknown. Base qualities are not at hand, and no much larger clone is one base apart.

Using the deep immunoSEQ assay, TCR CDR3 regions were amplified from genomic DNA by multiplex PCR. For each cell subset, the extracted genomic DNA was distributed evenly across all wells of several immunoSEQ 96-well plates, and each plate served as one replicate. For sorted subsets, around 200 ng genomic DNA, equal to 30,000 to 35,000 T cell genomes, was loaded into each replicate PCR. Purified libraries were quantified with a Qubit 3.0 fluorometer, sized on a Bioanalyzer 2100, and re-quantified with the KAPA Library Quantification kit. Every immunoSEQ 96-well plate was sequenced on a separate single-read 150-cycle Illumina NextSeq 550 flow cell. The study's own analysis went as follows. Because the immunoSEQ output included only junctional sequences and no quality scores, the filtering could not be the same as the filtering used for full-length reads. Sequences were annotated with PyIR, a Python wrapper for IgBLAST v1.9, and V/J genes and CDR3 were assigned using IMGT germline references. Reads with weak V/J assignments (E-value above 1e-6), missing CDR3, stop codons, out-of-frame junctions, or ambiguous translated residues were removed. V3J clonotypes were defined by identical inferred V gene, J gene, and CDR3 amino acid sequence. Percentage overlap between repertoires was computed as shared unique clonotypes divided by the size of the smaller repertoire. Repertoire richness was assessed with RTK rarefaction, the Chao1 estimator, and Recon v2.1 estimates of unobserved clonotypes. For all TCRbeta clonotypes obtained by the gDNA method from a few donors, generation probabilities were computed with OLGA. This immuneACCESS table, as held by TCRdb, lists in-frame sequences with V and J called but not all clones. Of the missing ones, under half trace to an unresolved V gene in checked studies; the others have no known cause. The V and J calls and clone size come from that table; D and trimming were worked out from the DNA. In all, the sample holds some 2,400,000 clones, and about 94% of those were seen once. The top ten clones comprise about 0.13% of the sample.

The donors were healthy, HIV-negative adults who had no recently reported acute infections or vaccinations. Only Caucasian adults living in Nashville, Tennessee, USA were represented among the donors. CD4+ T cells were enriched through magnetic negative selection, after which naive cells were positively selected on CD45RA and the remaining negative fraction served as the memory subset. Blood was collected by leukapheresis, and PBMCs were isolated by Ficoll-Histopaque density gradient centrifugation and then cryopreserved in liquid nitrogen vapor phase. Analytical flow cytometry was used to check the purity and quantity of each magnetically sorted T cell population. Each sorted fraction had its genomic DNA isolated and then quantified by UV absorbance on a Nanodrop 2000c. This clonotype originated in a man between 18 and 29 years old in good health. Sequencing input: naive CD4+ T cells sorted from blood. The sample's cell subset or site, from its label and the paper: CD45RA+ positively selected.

CDR3 loop: CASSPLRGREAFF. The DNA sequence is given as TGCGCCAGCAGCCCCCTCCGGGGGCGGGAAGCTTTCTTT. The chain couples TRBV5-1 to TRBJ1-1; matching of 6 bases hints at TRBD1 as the D gene. The germline ends are 15 bases apart after V is trimmed by 4 bases and J by 8 bases. The CDR3 holds 13 amino acids from the cysteine to the phenylalanine. Just the 39-base CDR3 DNA is kept, in frame starting at base 1. Reading the germline V gene gives CDR1 SGHRS and CDR2 YFSETQ. This CDR3, with the reference TRBV5-1 and TRBJ1-1 proteins standing in past its ends, gives the full variable domain KAGVTQTPRYLIKTRGQQVTLSCSPISGHRSVSWYQQTPGQGLQFLFEYFSETQRNKGNFPGRFSGRQFSNSRSEMNVSTLELGDSALYLCASSPLRGREAFFGQGTRLTVV.